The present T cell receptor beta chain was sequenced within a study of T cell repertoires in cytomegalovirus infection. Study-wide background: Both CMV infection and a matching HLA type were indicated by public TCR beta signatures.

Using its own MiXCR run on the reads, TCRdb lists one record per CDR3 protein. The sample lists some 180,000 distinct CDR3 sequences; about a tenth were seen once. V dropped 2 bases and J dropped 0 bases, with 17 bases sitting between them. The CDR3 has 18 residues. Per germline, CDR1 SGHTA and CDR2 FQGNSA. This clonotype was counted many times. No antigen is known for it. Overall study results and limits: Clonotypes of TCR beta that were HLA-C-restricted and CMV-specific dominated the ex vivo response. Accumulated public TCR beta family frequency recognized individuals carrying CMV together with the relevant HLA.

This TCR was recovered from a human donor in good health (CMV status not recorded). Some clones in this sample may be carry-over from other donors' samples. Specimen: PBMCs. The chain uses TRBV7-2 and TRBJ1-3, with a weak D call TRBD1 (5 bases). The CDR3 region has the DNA TGTGCCAGCAGCTTATCATCGGGGCTGAGGAGCTCTGGAAACACCATATATTTT. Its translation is CASSLSSGLRSSGNTIYF.